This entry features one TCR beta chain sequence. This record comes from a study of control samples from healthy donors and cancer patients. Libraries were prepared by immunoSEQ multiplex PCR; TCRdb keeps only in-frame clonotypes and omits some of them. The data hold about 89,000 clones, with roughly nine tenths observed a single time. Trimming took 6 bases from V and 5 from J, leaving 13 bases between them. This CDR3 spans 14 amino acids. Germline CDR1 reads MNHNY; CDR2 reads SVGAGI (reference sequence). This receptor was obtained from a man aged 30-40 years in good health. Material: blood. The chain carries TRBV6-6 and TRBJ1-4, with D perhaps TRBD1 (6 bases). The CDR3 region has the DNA TGTGCCAGCAGCCTATTCGGACAGAATGAAAAACTGTTTTTT. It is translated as CASSLFGQNEKLFF.